The clone carrying this T cell receptor (beta chain) was detected ten times or more. These data are taken from a study of early T cells in non-severe SARS-CoV-2 infection. TCRdb independently ran MiXCR on the 5' RACE reads; one entry per CDR3 protein. The sample gives some 30,000 distinct CDR3 sequences, 5.5% to 8% of which show up once; approximately 35% is in the top ten. Trimming removed 1 base from V and 9 bases from J, with 7 bases in between. The CDR3 sequence is 12 residues long. The clonotype comes from an adult who was a healthcare worker with PCR-confirmed SARS-CoV-2 infection or an uninfected control (not recorded which). This rearrangement joins TRBV12-3 or TRBV12-4 to TRBJ2-1; perhaps TRBD2 as D (5 bases). Sequenced material: whole blood. CDR3 sequence: CASSLELGEQFF. CDR3 in DNA: TGTGCCAGCAGTTTAGAACTAGGTGAGCAGTTCTTC.